This T cell receptor beta chain derives from a study of spatial heterogeneity in lung cancer. Whole-study context: In tumor regions TCR transcript counts correlated strongly with a matched bulk RNA-seq T cell module score. The average count in raw reads for each unique TCR and UMI combination exceeded nine appearances. General study results and limits: Counts of expanded alpha and beta TCRs within tumors tracked the tumor nonsynonymous mutation count.

The sample's time point: sample taken at primary tumor resection. In each case, whole RNA from tumor, nontumor lung or frozen PBMC was sequenced unsorted. In its sample, this clonotype was seen many times. Its antigen is unidentified. This CDR3 has 15 residues. J was trimmed by 6 bases and V by 6 bases; bases with no gene match: 6. Looked up from germline, CDR1 is MNHEY and CDR2 is SMNVEV (reference sequence). All TCR cDNA molecules were individually tagged with a unique molecular identifier. Each CDR3 protein gets one entry after TCRdb re-called the 5' RACE reads with MiXCR. Of some 96,000 distinct CDR3 sequences in the sample, 4.4% were seen once.

The sample consisted of lung tumor tissue, taken at surgery. This sequence joins TRBV27 and TRBJ2-2, with 11 nucleotides matching TRBD2. This TCR derives from a male donor with early-stage non-small cell lung cancer. CDR3 nucleotide sequence: TGTGCCAGCAGCATCACTAGCGGGAGTGCCGGGGAGCTGTTTTTT. This translates into CASSITSGSAGELFF.